These 30 T cell receptor beta chains came from one sample sequenced in a study of blood T cells in healthy people across ages. Primers used in a second PCR of roughly 6 to 12 cycles were a sample-barcoded 5' primer and a J-beta primer mix. TCRdb independently ran MiXCR on the 5' RACE reads; one entry per CDR3 protein. The sample records approximately 1,000,000 distinct CDR3 sequences, around 45% being singletons. Material: blood. These receptor sequences come from a woman aged 60-75 years in good health.

The count of this clonotype is one. V is TRBV5-6 and J is TRBJ2-4; D may be TRBD1 or TRBD2 (5 bases each). The end of the DNA aligns better with TRBJ2-7, so the J call may be wrong. CDR1 and CDR2 (germline): SGHDT, YYEEEE. The CDR3 is 15 residues long. CDR3 residues: CASSRAEGRSYEQYF. In nucleotides, the CDR3 is TGTGCCAGCTCCCGGGCCGAGGGGCGATCCTACGAGCAGTACTTC.

Turning to this clonotype: A much larger clone lies one base from this, so it may be a read error. This chain joins TRBV7-8 and TRBJ2-6; D remains unclear. There are 15 residues in the CDR3. Germline loops: CDR1 SGHVS, CDR2 FQNEAQ. CDR3 DNA: TGTGACAGCAGCTTAATGTCTGCCGGGGCCAACGTCCTGACTTTC. The encoded protein is CDSSLMSAGANVLTF.

This clonotype was detected a few times. V and J are TRBV6-5 and TRBJ2-7; D perhaps matches TRBD2 (6 bases). Germline CDR1 reads MNHEY; CDR2 reads SVGAGI. The CDR3 covers 14 residues. The V end was cut by 2 bases, the J end by 0 bases, with 8 bases between. The CDR3: CASSYGGTSYEQYF. In DNA form, the CDR3 reads TGTGCCAGCAGTTACGGGGGGACCTCCTACGAGCAGTACTTC.

The genes are TRBV2 and TRBJ2-5; tentatively, D is TRBD1 or TRBD2 (5 bases each). The CDR3 has 15 residues. Germline CDR1 and CDR2: SNHLY and FYNNEI. Trimming left V 4 bases short and J 1 base short, with 13 bases between. CDR3 DNA: TGTGCCAGCAGTGCGGTGGGGACCATCCAAGAGACCCAGTACTTC. This gives the protein CASSAVGTIQETQYF. The variable domain in full, with the rest retrieved from reference TRBV2 and TRBJ2-5, is EPEVTQTPSHQVTQMGQEVILRCVPISNHLYFYWYRQILGQKVEFLVSFYNNEISEKSEIFDDQFSVERPDGSNFTLKIRSTKLEDSAMYFCASSAVGTIQETQYFGPGTRLLVL.

This clonotype was found a few times. The chain joins TRBV11-1 to TRBJ2-1; 7 nucleotides line up with TRBD1. J gave up 2 bases and V 3 bases, and 1 base lay outside the gene matches. The CDR3 loop spans 14 amino acids. CDR1 is SGHAT, CDR2 FQDESV, per germline (reference sequence). CDR3 region: CASSFQGAYNEQFF. For the CDR3, the DNA is TGTGCCAGCAGCTTCCAGGGGGCCTACAATGAGCAGTTCTTC.

This clonotype came up many times. The rearrangement links TRBV12-3 or TRBV12-4 to TRBJ2-4, with TRBD1 matching 8 bases. The CDR3 runs to 15 residues. Unmatched junction bases numbered 8, after V lost 5 bases and J lost 5 bases. Written as DNA, the CDR3 is TGTGCCAGCAGTCGGACAGGGCCCGGGGAAAACATTCAGTACTTC. Its protein is CASSRTGPGENIQYF.

This clonotype was seen a few times. This sequence joins TRBV20-1 and TRBJ2-5, with TRBD2 matching over 8 bases. TRBJ2-7 explains the end of the DNA better; the J call may be wrong. Germline V gene data show CDR1 as DFQATT and CDR2 as SNEGSKA (reference sequence). This CDR3 is built from 14 residues. This chain's CDR3 is CSAHRGGDLYEQYF. CDR3 nucleotide sequence: TGCAGTGCCCACCGGGGGGGAGATCTCTACGAGCAGTACTTC.

This clonotype was detected a few times. This chain links TRBV12-3 or TRBV12-4 with TRBJ1-1; the D gene is possibly TRBD1 (6 bases). The CDR3 loop spans 13 amino acids. Trimming took off 6 bases at V and 5 bases at J, with 13 bases between the two ends. CDR3: CASSATGRTEAFF. CDR3 in DNA: TGTGCCAGCAGCGCCACAGGGCGGACTGAAGCTTTCTTT.

The chain combines TRBV21-1 with TRBJ2-4; TRBD2, as called in the table, went unchecked against the DNA. Gene TRBJ2-7 matches the end of the DNA better, so the J call may be wrong. TRBV21-1 is a pseudogene locus. The CDR3 spans 16 residues. The CDR3 protein is CASSKGEGGLSYEQYF. DNA for the CDR3: TGTGCCAGCAGCAAAGGTGAGGGAGGGCTTTCGTACGAGCAGTACTTC.

V is TRBV12-5 and J is TRBJ2-5; D uncertain. V lost 1 base and J lost 2, with 5 bases in between. CDR1 is LGHNT and CDR2 is FRNRAP in the germline V gene. The CDR3 sequence is 13 residues long. The CDR3 nucleotides read TGTGCTAGTGGTTTGGAGGTTCAAGAGACCCAGTACTTC. Translated: CASGLEVQETQYF. Full variable domain (remainder filled in from reference TRBV12-5 and TRBJ2-5): DARVTQTPRHKVTEMGQEVTMRCQPILGHNTVFWYRQTMMQGLELLAYFRNRAPLDDSGMPKDRFSAEMPDATLATLKIQPSEPRDSAVYFCASGLEVQETQYFGPGTRLLVL.

The chain carries TRBV6-1 and TRBJ1-2, with 10 positions matching TRBD1. The V segment lost 3 bases and the J segment 7 bases; nucleotides outside the gene matches: 14. The CDR3 covers 17 residues. Per germline, CDR1 MNHNS and CDR2 SASEGT. CDR3 sequence (DNA): TGTGCCAGCAGTGAGCTCGGACAGGGGGTTTCAAGTGGTGGCTACACCTTC. It encodes CASSELGQGVSSGGYTF.

As to this clonotype: Mismatch with germline at one junction end may stem from a read error. The V and J genes are TRBV6-6 and TRBJ1-2; D gene ambiguous. Per germline, CDR1 MNHNY and CDR2 SVGAGI (reference sequence). There are 14 residues in the CDR3. The CDR3 DNA sequence: TGTGCCAGCGAGTCCGCCAGTTCCCACTATGGCTACACTTTC. This gives the protein CASESASSHYGYTF.

This clonotype was found a few times. CDR3 nucleotides: TGCAGTGCTAGGGGCCCCTTAGGTAGCGGCATCTCGAACACCGGGGAGCTGTTTTTT. Its translation is CSARGPLGSGISNTGELFF. This rearrangement joins TRBV20-1 to TRBJ2-2; possible D gene TRBD2, 6 bases. The germline V gene has CDR1 DFQATT and CDR2 SNEGSKA (reference sequence). V was cut by 3 bases and J by 0 bases, with 23 bases left in between. The CDR3 consists of 19 residues.

The chain links TRBV7-3 to TRBJ1-2; the D is unclear. This CDR3 has 14 residues. The V end lost 4 bases, the J end lost 4 bases, and 13 bases lay between the germline ends. Germline CDR1 SGHTA, CDR2 FQGTGA. The CDR3 sequence: CASSSSSGGYGYTF. The CDR3 bases are TGTGCCAGCAGCTCCAGCAGCGGAGGCTATGGCTACACCTTC.

This chain connects TRBV5-1 to TRBJ2-3, with no clear D. Germline CDR1 is SGHRS and CDR2 is YFSETQ. V was clipped by 3 bases and J by 2 bases, with 13 bases between them. CDR3 size: 15 residues. The CDR3 sequence: CASSSRGPDTDTQYF. Here the CDR3 DNA reads TGCGCCAGCAGCTCGAGAGGCCCAGACACAGATACGCAGTATTTT. The whole variable domain, remainder taken from reference TRBV5-1 and TRBJ2-3, is KAGVTQTPRYLIKTRGQQVTLSCSPISGHRSVSWYQQTPGQGLQFLFEYFSETQRNKGNFPGRFSGRQFSNSRSEMNVSTLELGDSALYLCASSSRGPDTDTQYFGPGTRLTVL.

This chain's CDR3 is CSARARGLGYTEAFF. In nucleotides, the CDR3 is TGCAGTGCTAGAGCAAGGGGTCTGGGCTACACTGAAGCTTTCTTT. The rearrangement uses TRBV20-1 and TRBJ1-1, with TRBD1 as a possible D gene (5 bases). Germline V gene data show CDR1 as DFQATT and CDR2 as SNEGSKA (reference sequence). The CDR3 sequence is 15 residues long. V lost 1 base and J 3 bases, leaving 15 bases between the germline ends.

This clonotype appeared a few times. The gene calls are TRBV6-2 or TRBV6-3 and TRBJ2-5; perhaps TRBD2 as D (6 bases). The CDR3 is made up of 14 amino acids. The germline gives CDR1 MNHEY, CDR2 SVGEGT. V was trimmed by 7 bases and J by 5 bases, leaving 17 bases between them. This CDR3 is CASIPGAVRETQYF. Here the CDR3 DNA reads TGTGCCAGCATACCGGGAGCGGTGAGGGAGACCCAGTACTTC.

The chain has TRBV5-1 and TRBJ1-1, with 11 bases identical to TRBD1. Losses at the gene ends were 4 bases for V and 5 bases for J; bases not matched to a gene: 16. CDR1 is SGHRS and CDR2 is YFSETQ in the germline V gene. The CDR3 totals 18 residues. Here the CDR3 reads CASSPERTGGWGKTEAFF. As DNA, the CDR3 is TGCGCCAGCAGCCCAGAACGGACAGGGGGCTGGGGAAAAACTGAAGCTTTCTTT.

This clonotype has only a few counts. The V and J genes are TRBV28 and TRBJ2-7, with 11 bases that match TRBD2. CDR3 length equals 16 residues. Germline V gives CDR1 MDHEN, CDR2 SYDVKM. V gave up 6 bases and J gave up 3 bases; unmatched junction bases: 10. The CDR3 region is CASSSTTSGRIYEQYF. CDR3 bases: TGTGCCAGCAGCTCGACAACTAGCGGGAGAATCTACGAGCAGTACTTC.

The rearrangement uses TRBV4-1 and TRBJ2-1, with 7 bases aligning to TRBD2. This CDR3 is built from 14 residues. Looked up from germline, CDR1 is MGHRA and CDR2 is YSYEKL. V shed 4 bases and J 6 bases; nucleotides not matched to a gene: 6. CDR3 protein: CASSRSGEFNEQFF. The CDR3 DNA sequence: TGCGCCAGCAGCCGCAGCGGGGAATTCAATGAGCAGTTCTTC.

With regard to this clonotype: Compared with germline, one end of the junction differs, possibly owing to a read error. The chain has TRBV5-1 and TRBJ2-1; D is uncertain. The J call may not be correct, given that the DNA end is closer to TRBJ2-7. Germline-derived CDR1 and CDR2 are SGHRS and YFSETQ. The length of the CDR3 is 15 residues. The CDR3 bases are TGCGTCAGCAGCTATGGCGGAAGCTCCTACAATGAGCAGTACTTC. Its protein is CVSSYGGSSYNEQYF.

The chain is built from TRBV12-3 or TRBV12-4 and TRBJ1-1, with D uncertain. This CDR3 has 17 residues. V dropped 1 base and J dropped 0 bases, with 15 bases sitting between them. The CDR3 sequence is CASSLERVGPMNTEAFF. The CDR3 DNA reads as TGTGCCAGCAGTTTAGAGAGGGTTGGCCCCATGAACACTGAAGCTTTCTTT.

V and J are TRBV3-1 and TRBJ2-7; a weak D match, TRBD2 (6 bases). Germline-derived CDR1 and CDR2 are LGHDT and YNNKEL (reference sequence). Trimming stripped 6 bases from V and 4 bases from J, with 16 bases between. This CDR3 is built from 14 residues. The CDR3 coding sequence is TGTGCCAGCAGGTCCCAAGGGGCGGGATACGAGCAGTACTTC. Its translation is CASRSQGAGYEQYF.

The chain combines TRBV7-9 with TRBJ2-4; no reliable D call. Germline values: CDR1 SEHNR, CDR2 FQNEAQ (reference sequence). The CDR3 loop spans 14 amino acids. The ends were cut back, 0 bases at V and 11 bases at J, with 14 bases in the middle. The CDR3 is CASSLALDPYLQYF. The CDR3 DNA reads as TGTGCCAGCAGCTTAGCACTTGATCCGTACCTTCAGTACTTC. Combining the CDR3 with reference TRBV7-9 and TRBJ2-4 gives the whole variable domain DTGVSQNPRHKITKRGQNVTFRCDPISEHNRLYWYRQTLGQGPEFLTYFQNEAQLEKSRLLSDRFSAERPKGSFSTLEIQRTEQGDSAMYLCASSLALDPYLQYFGAGTRLSVL.

The chain uses TRBV20-1 and TRBJ1-5; D uncertain. Trimming removed 1 base from V and 5 bases from J, with 12 bases in between. The CDR3 covers 14 residues. Germline V gives CDR1 DFQATT, CDR2 SNEGSKA (reference sequence). CDR3 residues: CSARGGRFDQPQHF. The CDR3 region has the DNA TGCAGTGCTAGAGGCGGCAGGTTCGATCAGCCCCAGCATTTT.

The chain employs TRBV6-1 and TRBJ2-7; D is perhaps TRBD1 (5 bases). Trimming removed 4 bases from V and 0 bases from J, with 10 bases in between. Per germline, CDR1 MNHNS and CDR2 SASEGT. This CDR3 comprises 14 residues. For the CDR3, the DNA is TGTGCCAGCAGTGGTTACAGGAGCTCCTACGAGCAGTACTTC. Translation: CASSGYRSSYEQYF.

This chain joins TRBV29-1 and TRBJ2-1; the D gene is possibly TRBD2 (6 bases). This CDR3 region has 13 residues. Trimming pared 5 bases from V and 15 bases from J, leaving 23 bases between. From germline, CDR1 is SQVTM and CDR2 ANQGSEA. This chain's CDR3 is CSVPPLAGSTMFF. The CDR3 nucleotides are TGCAGCGTTCCGCCCCTCGCGGGATCGACTATGTTCTTC.

This rearrangement joins TRBV20-1 to TRBJ2-1; the D gene is possibly TRBD1 (6 bases). Germline V gene data show CDR1 as DFQATT and CDR2 as SNEGSKA (reference sequence). CDR3 length: 15 residues. Trimming removed 0 bases from V and 7 bases from J, with 16 bases in between. The CDR3 region has the DNA TGCAGTGCTAGAGAACCCAGGGGCGACGCAAATGAGCAGTTCTTC. It encodes CSAREPRGDANEQFF.

The rearrangement joins TRBV2 to TRBJ1-1; D call uncertain. The CDR3 extends over 13 amino acids. Trimming took 3 bases from V and 6 from J, leaving 11 bases between them. Germline V gene lookup returns CDR1 SNHLY and CDR2 FYNNEI. The CDR3 protein is CASSDGFLAEAFF. CDR3 sequence (DNA): TGTGCCAGCAGTGATGGGTTCCTCGCTGAAGCTTTCTTT.

This clonotype was recorded at least ten times. This chain joins TRBV29-1 and TRBJ2-7; D gene unclear. Trimming shortened V by 1 base and J by 2 bases, and 9 bases separated the two germline ends. Germline values: CDR1 SQVTM, CDR2 ANQGSEA. This CDR3 is built from 13 residues. Here the CDR3 DNA reads TGCAGCGTTGAAGGGGGATTCCCCTACGAGCAGTACTTC. This gives the protein CSVEGGFPYEQYF.